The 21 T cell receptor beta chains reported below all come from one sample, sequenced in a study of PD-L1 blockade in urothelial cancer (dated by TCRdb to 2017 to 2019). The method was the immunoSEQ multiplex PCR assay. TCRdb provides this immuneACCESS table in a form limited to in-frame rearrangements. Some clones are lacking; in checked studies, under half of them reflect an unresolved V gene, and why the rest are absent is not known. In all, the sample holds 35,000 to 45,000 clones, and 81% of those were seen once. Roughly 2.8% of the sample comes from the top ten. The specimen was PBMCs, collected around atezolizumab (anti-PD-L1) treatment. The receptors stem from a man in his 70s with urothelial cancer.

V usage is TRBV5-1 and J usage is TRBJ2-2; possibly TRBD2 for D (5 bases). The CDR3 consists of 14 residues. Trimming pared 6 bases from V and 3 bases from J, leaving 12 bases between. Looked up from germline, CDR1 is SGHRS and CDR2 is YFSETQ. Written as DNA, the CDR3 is TGCGCCAGCATCGGACTCCGGGACACCGGGGAGCTGTTTTTT. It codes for CASIGLRDTGELFF.

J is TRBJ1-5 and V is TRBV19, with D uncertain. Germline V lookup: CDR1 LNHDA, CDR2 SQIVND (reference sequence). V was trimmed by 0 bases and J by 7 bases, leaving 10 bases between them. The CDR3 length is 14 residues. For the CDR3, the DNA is TGTGCCAGTAGTATAGAGCCGGGTTTACAGCCCCAGCATTTT. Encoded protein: CASSIEPGLQPQHF.

CDR3 region: CATSPAGAYNEQFF. In DNA, the CDR3 is TGTGCCACCTCCCCAGCGGGGGCTTACAATGAGCAGTTCTTC. The chain employs TRBV7-3 and TRBJ2-1; 8 bases match TRBD2. With V trimmed by 10 bases and J by 4 bases, 9 bases remained unmatched. The V gene's germline CDR1 is SGHTA and CDR2 FQGTGA. The CDR3 length is 14 residues. Complete variable domain (other parts from reference TRBV7-3 and TRBJ2-1): GAGVSQTPSNKVTEKGKYVELRCDPISGHTALYWYRQSLGQGPEFLIYFQGTGAADDSGLPNDRFFAVRPEGSVSTLKIQRTERGDSAVYLCATSPAGAYNEQFFGPGTRLTVL.

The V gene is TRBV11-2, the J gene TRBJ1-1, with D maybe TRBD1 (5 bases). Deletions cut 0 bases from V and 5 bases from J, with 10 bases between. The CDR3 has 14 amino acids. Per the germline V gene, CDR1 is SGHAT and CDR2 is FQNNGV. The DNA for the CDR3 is TGTGCCAGCAGCTTAGAAGGGGCGCGGACTGAAGCTTTCTTT. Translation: CASSLEGARTEAFF.

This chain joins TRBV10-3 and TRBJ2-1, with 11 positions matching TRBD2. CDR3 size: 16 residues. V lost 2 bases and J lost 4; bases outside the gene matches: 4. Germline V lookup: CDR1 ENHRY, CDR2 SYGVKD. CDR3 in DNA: TGTGCCATCAGTGAGCCGGGACTAGCGGAGTACAATGAGCAGTTCTTC. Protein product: CAISEPGLAEYNEQFF.

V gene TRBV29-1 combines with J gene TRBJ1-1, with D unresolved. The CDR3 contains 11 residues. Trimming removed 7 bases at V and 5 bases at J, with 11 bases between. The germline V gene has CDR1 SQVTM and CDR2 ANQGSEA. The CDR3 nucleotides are TGCAGCGCCGGATCGGAGACTGAAGCTTTCTTT. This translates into CSAGSETEAFF.

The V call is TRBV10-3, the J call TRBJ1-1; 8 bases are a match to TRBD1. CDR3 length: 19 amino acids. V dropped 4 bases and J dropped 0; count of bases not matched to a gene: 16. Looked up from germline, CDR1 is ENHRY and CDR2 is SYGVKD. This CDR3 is CAISAPQGIGTGLNTEAFF. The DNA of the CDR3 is TGTGCCATCAGTGCCCCCCAGGGAATCGGGACAGGTCTGAACACTGAAGCTTTCTTT.

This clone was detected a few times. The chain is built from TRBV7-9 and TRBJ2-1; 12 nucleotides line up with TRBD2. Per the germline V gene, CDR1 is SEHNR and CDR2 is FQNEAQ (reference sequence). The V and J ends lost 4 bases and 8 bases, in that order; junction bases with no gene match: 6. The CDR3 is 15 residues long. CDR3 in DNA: TGTGCCAGCAGCTCCCTAGCGGGAGGGGTAGATGAGCAGTTCTTC. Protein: CASSSLAGGVDEQFF. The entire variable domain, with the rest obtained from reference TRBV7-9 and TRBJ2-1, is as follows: DTGVSQNPRHKITKRGQNVTFRCDPISEHNRLYWYRQTLGQGPEFLTYFQNEAQLEKSRLLSDRFSAERPKGSFSTLEIQRTEQGDSAMYLCASSSLAGGVDEQFFGPGTRLTVL.

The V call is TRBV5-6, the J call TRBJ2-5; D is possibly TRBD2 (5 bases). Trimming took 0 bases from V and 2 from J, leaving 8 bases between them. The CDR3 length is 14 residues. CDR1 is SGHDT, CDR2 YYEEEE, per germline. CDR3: CASSLGGYQETQYF. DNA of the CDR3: TGTGCCAGCAGCTTGGGCGGGTATCAAGAGACCCAGTACTTC.

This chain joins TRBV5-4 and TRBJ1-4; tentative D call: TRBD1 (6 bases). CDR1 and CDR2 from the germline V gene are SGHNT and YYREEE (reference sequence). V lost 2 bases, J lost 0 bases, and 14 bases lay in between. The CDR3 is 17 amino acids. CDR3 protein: CASSFPGAQATNEKLFF. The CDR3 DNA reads TGTGCCAGCAGCTTTCCAGGGGCCCAAGCAACTAATGAAAAACTGTTTTTT.

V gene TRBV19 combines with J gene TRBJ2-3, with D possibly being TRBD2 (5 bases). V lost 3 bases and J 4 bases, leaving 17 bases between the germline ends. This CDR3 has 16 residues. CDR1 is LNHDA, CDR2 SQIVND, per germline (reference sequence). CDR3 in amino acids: CASSILHSGIPDTQYF. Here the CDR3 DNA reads TGTGCCAGTAGTATTCTTCATTCGGGGATCCCAGATACGCAGTATTTT.

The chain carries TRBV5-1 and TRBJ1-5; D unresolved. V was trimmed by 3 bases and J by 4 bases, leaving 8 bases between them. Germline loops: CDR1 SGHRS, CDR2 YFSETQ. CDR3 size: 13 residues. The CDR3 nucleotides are TGCGCCAGCAGCTCTGACACAAATCAGCCCCAGCATTTT. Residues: CASSSDTNQPQHF.

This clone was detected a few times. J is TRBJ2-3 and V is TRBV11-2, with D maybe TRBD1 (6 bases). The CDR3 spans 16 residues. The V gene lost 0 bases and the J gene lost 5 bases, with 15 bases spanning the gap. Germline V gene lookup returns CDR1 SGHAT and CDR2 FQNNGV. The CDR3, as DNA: TGTGCCAGCAGCTTAGATTCCCAGGGGTGGGAAGATACGCAGTATTTT. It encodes CASSLDSQGWEDTQYF. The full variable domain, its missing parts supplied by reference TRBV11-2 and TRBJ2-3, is EAGVAQSPRYKIIEKRQSVAFWCNPISGHATLYWYQQILGQGPKLLIQFQNNGVVDDSQLPKDRFSAERLKGVDSTLKIQPAKLEDSAVYLCASSLDSQGWEDTQYFGPGTRLTVL.

The chain's CDR3 is CASMLGGDGYNEQFF. The CDR3 coding sequence is TGCGCCAGCATGCTTGGAGGAGACGGCTACAATGAGCAGTTCTTC. The V call is TRBV5-1, the J call TRBJ2-1; TRBD2 is a possible D gene (5 bases). The CDR3 has 15 residues. Per germline, CDR1 SGHRS and CDR2 YFSETQ. Trimming removed 6 bases at V and 3 bases at J, with 16 bases between.

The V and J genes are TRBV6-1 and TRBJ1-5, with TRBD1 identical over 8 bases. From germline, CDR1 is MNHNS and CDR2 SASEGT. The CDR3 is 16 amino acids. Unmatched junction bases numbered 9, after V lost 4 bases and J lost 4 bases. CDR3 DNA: TGTGCCAGCAGTGCGAAAGTAGGACAGGGTAATCAGCCCCAGCATTTT. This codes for CASSAKVGQGNQPQHF.

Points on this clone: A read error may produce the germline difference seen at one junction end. CDR3 nucleotide sequence: TGCGCCAGCAGACAAGACAGGGCCCTCACAGATACGCAGTATTTT. Its protein is CASRQDRALTDTQYF. The rearrangement joins TRBV4-3 to TRBJ2-3; 7 nucleotides line up with TRBD1. The CDR3 spans 15 residues. Germline CDR1 reads LGHNA; CDR2 reads YSLEER.

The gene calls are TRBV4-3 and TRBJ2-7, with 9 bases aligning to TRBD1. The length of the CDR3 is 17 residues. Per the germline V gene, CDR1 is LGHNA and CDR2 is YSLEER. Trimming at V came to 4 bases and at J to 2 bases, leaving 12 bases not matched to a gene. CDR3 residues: CASSPGLTGGRTYEQYF. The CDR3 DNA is TGCGCCAGCAGCCCGGGACTTACAGGGGGCAGAACCTACGAGCAGTACTTC.

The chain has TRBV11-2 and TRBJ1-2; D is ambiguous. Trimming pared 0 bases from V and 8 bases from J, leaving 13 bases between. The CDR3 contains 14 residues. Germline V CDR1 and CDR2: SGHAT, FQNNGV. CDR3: CASSLDLEEGGYTF. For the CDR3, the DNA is TGTGCCAGCAGCTTAGATCTTGAGGAGGGCGGCTACACCTTC. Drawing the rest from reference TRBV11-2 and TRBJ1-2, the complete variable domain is EAGVAQSPRYKIIEKRQSVAFWCNPISGHATLYWYQQILGQGPKLLIQFQNNGVVDDSQLPKDRFSAERLKGVDSTLKIQPAKLEDSAVYLCASSLDLEEGGYTFGSGTRLTVV.

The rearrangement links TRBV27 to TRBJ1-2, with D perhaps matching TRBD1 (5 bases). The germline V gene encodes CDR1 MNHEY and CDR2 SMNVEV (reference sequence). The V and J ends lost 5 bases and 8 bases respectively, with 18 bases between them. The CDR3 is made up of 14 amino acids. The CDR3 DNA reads TGTGCCAGCAGTCCCAGGGTAATGGTGCGAGGCTACACCTTC. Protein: CASSPRVMVRGYTF.

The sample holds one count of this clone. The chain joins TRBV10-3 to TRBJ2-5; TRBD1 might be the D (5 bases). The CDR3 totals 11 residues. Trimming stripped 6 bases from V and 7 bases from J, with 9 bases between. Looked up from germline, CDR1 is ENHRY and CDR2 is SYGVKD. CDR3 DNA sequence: TGTGCCATCAGAGGGGAAGGGACCCAGTACTTC. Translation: CAIRGEGTQYF.

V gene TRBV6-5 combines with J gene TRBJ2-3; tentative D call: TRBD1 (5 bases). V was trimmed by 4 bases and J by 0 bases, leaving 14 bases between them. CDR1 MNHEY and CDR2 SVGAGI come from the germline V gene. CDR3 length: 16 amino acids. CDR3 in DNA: TGTGCCAGCAGTTTGACAGTTGTTAAAAGCACAGATACGCAGTATTTT. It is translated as CASSLTVVKSTDTQYF.